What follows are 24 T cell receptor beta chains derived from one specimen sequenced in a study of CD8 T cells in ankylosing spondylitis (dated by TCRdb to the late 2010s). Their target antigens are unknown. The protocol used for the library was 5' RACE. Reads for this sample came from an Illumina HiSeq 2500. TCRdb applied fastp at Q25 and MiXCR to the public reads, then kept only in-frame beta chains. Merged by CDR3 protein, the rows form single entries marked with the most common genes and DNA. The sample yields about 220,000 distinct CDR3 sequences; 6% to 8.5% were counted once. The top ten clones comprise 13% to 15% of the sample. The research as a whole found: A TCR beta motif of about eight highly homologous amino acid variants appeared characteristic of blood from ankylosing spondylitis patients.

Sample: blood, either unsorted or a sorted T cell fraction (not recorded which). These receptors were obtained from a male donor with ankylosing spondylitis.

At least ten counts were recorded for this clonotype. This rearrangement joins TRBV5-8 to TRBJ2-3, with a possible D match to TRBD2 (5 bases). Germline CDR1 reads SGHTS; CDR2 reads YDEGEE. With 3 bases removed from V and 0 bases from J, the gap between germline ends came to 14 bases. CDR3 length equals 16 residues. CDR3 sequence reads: CASSYFEGSSTDTQYF. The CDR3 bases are TGTGCCAGCAGCTACTTCGAGGGTTCTAGCACAGATACGCAGTATTTT.

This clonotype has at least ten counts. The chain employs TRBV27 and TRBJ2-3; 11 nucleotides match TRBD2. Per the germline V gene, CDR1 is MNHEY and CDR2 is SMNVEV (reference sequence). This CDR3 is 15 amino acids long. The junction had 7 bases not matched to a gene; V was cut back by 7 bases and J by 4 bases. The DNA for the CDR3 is TGTGCCAGCACACACGGGACTAGCGGTTCAGATACGCAGTATTTT. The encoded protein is CASTHGTSGSDTQYF.

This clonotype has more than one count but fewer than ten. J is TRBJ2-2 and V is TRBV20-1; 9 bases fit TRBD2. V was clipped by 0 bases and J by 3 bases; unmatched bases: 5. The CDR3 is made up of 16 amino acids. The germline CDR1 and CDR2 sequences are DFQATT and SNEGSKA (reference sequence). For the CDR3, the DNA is TGCAGTGCTAGAGAGGGTAGCGGGAGCTACACCGGGGAGCTGTTTTTT. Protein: CSAREGSGSYTGELFF.

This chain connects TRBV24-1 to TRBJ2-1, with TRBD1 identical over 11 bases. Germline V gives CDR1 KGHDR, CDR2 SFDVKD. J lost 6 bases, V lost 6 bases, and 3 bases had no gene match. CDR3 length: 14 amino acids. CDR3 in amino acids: CATSPDRGRNEQFF. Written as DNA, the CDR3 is TGTGCCACCAGTCCGGACAGGGGGCGCAATGAGCAGTTCTTC.

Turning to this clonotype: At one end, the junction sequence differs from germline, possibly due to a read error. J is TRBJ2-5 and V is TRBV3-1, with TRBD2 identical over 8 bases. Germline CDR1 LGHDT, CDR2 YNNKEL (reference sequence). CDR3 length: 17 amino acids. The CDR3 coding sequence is TGTGCCAGCACCCAAGATCGGCGGGGGGCTTACCAAGAGACCCAGTACTTC. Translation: CASTQDRRGAYQETQYF.

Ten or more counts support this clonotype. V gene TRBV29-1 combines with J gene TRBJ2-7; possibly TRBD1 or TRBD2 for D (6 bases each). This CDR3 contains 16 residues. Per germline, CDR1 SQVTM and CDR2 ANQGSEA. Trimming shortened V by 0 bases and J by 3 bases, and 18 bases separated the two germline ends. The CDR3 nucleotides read TGCAGCGTTGAAGATTGGGGACGTGAGGGGGGCTACGAGCAGTACTTC. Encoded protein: CSVEDWGREGGYEQYF.

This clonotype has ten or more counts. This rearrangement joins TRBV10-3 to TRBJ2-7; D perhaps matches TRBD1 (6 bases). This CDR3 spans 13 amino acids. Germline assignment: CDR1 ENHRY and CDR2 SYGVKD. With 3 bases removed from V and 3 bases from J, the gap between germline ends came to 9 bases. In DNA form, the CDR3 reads TGTGCCATCAGTGACAGGGGATTCTACGAGCAGTACTTC. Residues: CAISDRGFYEQYF.

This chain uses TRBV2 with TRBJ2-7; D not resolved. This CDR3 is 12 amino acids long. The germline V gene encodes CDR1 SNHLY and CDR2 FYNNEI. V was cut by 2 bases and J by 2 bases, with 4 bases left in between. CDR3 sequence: CASSEPPYEQYF. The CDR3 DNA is TGTGCCAGCAGTGAACCACCCTACGAGCAGTACTTC.

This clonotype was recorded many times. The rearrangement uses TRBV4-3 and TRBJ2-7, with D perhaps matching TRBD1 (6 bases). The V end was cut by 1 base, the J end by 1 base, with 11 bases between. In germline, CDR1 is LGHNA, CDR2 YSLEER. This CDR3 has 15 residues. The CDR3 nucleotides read TGCGCCAGCAGCCAAGCGACGAGGGGGTCCTACGAGCAGTACTTC. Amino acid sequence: CASSQATRGSYEQYF.

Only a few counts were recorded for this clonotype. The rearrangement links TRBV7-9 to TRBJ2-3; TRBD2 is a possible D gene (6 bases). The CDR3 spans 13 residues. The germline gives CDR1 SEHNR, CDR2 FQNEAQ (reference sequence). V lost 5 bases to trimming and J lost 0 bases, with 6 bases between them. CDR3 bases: TGTGCCAGCAGCGGACTAAGCACAGATACGCAGTATTTT. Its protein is CASSGLSTDTQYF.

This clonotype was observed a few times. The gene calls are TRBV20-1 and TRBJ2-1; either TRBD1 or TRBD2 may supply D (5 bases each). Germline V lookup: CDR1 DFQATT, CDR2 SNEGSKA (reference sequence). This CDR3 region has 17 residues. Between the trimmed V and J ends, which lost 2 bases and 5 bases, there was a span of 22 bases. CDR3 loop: CSARHPKGRRLDNEQFF. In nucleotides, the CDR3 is TGCAGTGCTAGACACCCCAAGGGACGTCGCCTAGACAATGAGCAGTTCTTC.

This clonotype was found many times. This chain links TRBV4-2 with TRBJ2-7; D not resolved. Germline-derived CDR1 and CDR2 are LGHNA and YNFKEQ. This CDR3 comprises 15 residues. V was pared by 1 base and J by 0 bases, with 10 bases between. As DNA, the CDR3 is TGTGCCAGCAGCCAAGGAGCAGCAAGCTCCTACGAGCAGTACTTC. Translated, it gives CASSQGAASSYEQYF.

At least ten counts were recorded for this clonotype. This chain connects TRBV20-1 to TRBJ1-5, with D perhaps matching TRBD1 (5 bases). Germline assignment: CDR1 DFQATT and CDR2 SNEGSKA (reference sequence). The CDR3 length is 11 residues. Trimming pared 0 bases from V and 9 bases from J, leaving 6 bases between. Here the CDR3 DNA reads TGCAGTGCTAGAGAGGGGGGGCCCCAGCATTTT. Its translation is CSAREGGPQHF.

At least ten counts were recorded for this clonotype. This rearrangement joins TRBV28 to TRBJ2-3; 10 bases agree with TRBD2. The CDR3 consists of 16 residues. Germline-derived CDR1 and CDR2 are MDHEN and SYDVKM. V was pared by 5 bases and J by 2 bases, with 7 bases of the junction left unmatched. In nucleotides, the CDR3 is TGTGCCAGCAGTGTCGAGCGGGAGGGCCTCACAGATACGCAGTATTTT. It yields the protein CASSVEREGLTDTQYF.

The CDR3 sequence is CSARTSGEQYF. The CDR3 nucleotides are TGCAGTGCTAGAACCAGCGGGGAGCAGTACTTC. This chain connects TRBV20-1 to TRBJ2-7; perhaps TRBD2 as D (6 bases). V gave up 2 bases and J gave up 7 bases, with 9 bases separating them. Germline V gives CDR1 DFQATT, CDR2 SNEGSKA (reference sequence). CDR3 length equals 11 residues.

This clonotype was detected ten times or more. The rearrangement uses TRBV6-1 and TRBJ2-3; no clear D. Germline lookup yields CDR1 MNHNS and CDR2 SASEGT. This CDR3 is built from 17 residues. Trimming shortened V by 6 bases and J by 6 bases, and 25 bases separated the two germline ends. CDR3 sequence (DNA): TGTGCCAGCAGGGCCGATCATCGCGGTCACTTCAGGGATACGCAGTATTTT. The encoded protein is CASRADHRGHFRDTQYF.

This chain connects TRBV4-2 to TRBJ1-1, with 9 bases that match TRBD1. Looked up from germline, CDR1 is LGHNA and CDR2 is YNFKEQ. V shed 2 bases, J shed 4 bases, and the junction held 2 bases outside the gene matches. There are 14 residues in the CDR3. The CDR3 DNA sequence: TGTGCCAGCAGCCAAATGACAGGGGGCACTGAAGCTTTCTTT. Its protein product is CASSQMTGGTEAFF.

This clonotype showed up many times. The CDR3 nucleotides are TGCGCCAGCAGCTCCCGGGACCGGGGTGCCACAGATACGCAGTATTTT. This translates into CASSSRDRGATDTQYF. The chain employs TRBV5-1 and TRBJ2-3; D possibly matches TRBD1 or TRBD2 (5 bases each). CDR3 length: 16 amino acids. V lost 3 bases, J lost 2 bases, and 16 bases lay in between. Germline loops: CDR1 SGHRS, CDR2 YFSETQ.

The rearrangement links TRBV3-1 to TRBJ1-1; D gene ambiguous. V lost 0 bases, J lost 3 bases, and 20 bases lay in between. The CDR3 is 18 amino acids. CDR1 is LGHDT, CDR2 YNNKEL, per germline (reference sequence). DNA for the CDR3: TGTGCCAGCAGCCAAGACCCGGGGTTTCGAAATCGGGACACTGAAGCTTTCTTT. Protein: CASSQDPGFRNRDTEAFF.

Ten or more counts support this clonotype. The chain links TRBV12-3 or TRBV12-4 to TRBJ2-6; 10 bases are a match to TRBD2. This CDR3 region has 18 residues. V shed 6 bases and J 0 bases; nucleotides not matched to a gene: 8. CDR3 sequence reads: CASRRTSGSSSGANVLTF. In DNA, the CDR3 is TGTGCCAGCAGGAGGACTAGCGGTTCGAGCTCTGGGGCCAACGTCCTGACTTTC.

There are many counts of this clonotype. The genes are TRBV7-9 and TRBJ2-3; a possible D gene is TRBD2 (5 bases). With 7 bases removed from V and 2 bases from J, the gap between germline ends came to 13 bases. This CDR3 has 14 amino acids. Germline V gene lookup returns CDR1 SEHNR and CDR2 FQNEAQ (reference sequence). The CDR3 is CASTLADPTDTQYF. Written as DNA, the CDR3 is TGTGCCAGCACCCTAGCAGACCCCACAGATACGCAGTATTTT. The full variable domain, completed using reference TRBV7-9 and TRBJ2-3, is DTGVSQNPRHKITKRGQNVTFRCDPISEHNRLYWYRQTLGQGPEFLTYFQNEAQLEKSRLLSDRFSAERPKGSFSTLEIQRTEQGDSAMYLCASTLADPTDTQYFGPGTRLTVL.

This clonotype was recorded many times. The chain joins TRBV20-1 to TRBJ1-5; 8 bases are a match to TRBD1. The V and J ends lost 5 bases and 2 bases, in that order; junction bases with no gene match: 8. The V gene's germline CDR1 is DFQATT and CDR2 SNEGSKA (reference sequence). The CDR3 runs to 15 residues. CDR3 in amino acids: CSARQGLVGNQPQHF. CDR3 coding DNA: TGCAGTGCTCGACAGGGGCTAGTCGGCAATCAGCCCCAGCATTTT.

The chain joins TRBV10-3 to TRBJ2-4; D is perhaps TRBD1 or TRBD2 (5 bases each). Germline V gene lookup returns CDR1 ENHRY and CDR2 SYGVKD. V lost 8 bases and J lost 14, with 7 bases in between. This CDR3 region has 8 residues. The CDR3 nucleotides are TGTGCCATCTTGGGGGAGTACTTC. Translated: CAILGEYF.

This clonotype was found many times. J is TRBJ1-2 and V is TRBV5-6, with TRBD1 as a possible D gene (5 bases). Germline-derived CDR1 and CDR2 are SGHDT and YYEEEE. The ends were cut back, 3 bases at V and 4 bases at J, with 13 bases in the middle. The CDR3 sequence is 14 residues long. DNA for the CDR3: TGTGCCAGCAGCTCGGGACTGTCCATCTATGGCTACACCTTC. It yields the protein CASSSGLSIYGYTF.